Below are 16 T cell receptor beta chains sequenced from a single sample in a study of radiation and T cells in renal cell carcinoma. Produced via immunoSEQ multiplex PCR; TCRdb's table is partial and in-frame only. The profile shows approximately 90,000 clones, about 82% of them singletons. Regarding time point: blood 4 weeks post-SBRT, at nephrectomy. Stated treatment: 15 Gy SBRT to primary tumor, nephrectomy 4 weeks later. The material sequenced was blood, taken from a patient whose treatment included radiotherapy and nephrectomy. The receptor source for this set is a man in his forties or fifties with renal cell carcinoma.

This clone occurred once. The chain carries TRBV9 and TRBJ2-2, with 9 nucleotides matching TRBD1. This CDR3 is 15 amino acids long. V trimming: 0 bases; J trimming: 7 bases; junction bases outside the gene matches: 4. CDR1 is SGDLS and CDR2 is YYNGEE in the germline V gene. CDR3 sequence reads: CASSVEQGANGELFF. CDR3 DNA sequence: TGTGCCAGCAGCGTAGAACAGGGGGCGAACGGGGAGCTGTTTTTT.

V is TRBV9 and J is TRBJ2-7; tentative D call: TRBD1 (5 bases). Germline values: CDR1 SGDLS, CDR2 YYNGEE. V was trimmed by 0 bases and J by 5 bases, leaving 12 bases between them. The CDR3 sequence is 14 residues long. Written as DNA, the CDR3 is TGTGCCAGCAGCGTAGGGGGCAGGCAAAACGAGCAGTACTTC. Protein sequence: CASSVGGRQNEQYF.

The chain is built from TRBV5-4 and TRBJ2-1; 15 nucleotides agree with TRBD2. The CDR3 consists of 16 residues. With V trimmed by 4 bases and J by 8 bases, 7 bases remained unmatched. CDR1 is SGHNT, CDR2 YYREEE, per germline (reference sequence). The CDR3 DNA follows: TGTGCCAGCAGCAGGGGACTAGCGGGAGGCGGGGATGAGCAGTTCTTC. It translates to CASSRGLAGGGDEQFF.

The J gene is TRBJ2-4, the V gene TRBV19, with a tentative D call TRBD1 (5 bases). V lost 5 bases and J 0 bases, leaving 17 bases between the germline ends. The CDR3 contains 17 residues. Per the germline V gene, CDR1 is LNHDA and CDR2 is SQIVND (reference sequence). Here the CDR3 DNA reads TGTGCCAGTAGTCAGGGTAAGCTGGAGTTAGCCAAAAACATTCAGTACTTC. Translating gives CASSQGKLELAKNIQYF.

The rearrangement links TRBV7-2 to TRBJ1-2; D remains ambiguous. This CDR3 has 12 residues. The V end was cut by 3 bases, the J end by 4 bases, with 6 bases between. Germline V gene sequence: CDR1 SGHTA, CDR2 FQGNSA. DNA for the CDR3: TGTGCCAGCAGCTTGAACTTCTATGGCTACACCTTC. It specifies CASSLNFYGYTF.

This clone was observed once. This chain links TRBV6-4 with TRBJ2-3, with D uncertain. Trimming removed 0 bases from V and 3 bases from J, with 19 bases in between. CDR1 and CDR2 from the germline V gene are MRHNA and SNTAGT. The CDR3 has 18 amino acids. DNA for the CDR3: TGTGCCAGCAGTGACTCGCTCTGCCTGGGAATCGGAACAGATACGCAGTATTTT. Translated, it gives CASSDSLCLGIGTDTQYF.

CDR3 DNA sequence: TGTGCCAGCAGCGTAGGAGTATCAGGGACGCAGTATTTT. This sequence encodes CASSVGVSGTQYF. The chain combines TRBV9 with TRBJ2-3, with D tentatively TRBD1 (5 bases). The CDR3 is 13 amino acids. The V gene lost 0 bases and the J gene lost 9 bases, with 11 bases spanning the gap. In germline, CDR1 is SGDLS, CDR2 YYNGEE.

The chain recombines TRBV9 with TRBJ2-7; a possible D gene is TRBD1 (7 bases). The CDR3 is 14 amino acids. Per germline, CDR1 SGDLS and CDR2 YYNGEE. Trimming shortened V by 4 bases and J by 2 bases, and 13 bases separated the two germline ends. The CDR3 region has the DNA TGTGCCAGCAGCTCAGGGGGGACCCCCTACGAGCAGTACTTC. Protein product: CASSSGGTPYEQYF.

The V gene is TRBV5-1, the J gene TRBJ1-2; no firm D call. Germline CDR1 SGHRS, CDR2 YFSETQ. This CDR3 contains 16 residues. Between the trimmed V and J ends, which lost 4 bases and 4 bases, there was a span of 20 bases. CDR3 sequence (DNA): TGCGCCAGCAGCCCTAACACGGGGATCTTGGCCTATGGCTACACCTTC. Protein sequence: CASSPNTGILAYGYTF.

CDR3: CASSVGRGQETQYF. The CDR3 coding sequence is TGTGCCAGCAGCGTAGGGAGGGGCCAAGAGACCCAGTACTTC. The V call is TRBV9, the J call TRBJ2-5, with TRBD2 as a possible D gene (6 bases). CDR3 length: 14 residues. From germline, CDR1 is SGDLS and CDR2 YYNGEE. The ends were cut back, 0 bases at V and 1 base at J, with 7 bases in the middle.

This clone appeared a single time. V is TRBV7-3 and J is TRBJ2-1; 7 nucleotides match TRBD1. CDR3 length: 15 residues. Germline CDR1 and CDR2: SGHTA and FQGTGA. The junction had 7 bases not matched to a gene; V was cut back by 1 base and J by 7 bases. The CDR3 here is CASSLIAGGWNEQFF. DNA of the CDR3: TGTGCCAGCAGCTTAATTGCAGGGGGATGGAATGAGCAGTTCTTC.

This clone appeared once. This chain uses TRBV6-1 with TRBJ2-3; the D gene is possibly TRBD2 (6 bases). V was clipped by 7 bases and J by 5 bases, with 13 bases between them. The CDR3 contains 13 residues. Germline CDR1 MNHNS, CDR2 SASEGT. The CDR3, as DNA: TGTGCCAGCAATAGGAGCGGGCAAGATACGCAGTATTTT. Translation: CASNRSGQDTQYF.

The CDR3, as DNA: TGTGCCAGCAGACCAGCGACACCGAACACTGAAGCTTTCTTT. Its translation: CASRPATPNTEAFF. The rearrangement links TRBV28 to TRBJ1-1; D is undetermined. The CDR3 runs 14 residues. Germline V gene data show CDR1 as MDHEN and CDR2 as SYDVKM. Trimming pared 6 bases from V and 1 base from J, leaving 12 bases between.

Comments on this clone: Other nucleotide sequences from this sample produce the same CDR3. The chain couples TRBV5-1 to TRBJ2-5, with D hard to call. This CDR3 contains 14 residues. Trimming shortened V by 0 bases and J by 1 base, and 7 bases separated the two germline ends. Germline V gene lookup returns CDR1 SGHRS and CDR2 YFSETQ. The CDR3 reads CASSLGGGQETQYF. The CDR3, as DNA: TGCGCCAGCAGCTTGGGGGGTGGCCAAGAGACCCAGTACTTC.

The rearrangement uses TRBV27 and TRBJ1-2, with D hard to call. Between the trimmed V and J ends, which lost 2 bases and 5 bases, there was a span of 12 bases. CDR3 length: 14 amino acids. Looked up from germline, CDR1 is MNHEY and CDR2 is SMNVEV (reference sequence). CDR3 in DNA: TGTGCCAGCAGTTTAACCGACGGAGCATATGGCTACACCTTC. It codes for CASSLTDGAYGYTF.

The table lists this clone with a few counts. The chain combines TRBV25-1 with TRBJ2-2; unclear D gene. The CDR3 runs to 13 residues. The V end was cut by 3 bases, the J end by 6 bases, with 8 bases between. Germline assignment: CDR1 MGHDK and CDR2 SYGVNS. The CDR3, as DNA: TGTGCCAGCAGTGACGCCTGGGCCGGGGAGCTGTTTTTT. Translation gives CASSDAWAGELFF.